This entry features one T cell receptor (beta chain) sequence. Its antigen remains unidentified. These data originate in a study of somatic mutations in cytotoxic T cells in rheumatoid arthritis. Study in general: Blood samples of 30 to 35 ml were drawn from patients (in EDTA) right after diagnosis and before any treatment.

Study results and caveats: Antigen specificity of the expanded CD8+ clones was not determined.

The table came from immunoSEQ multiplex PCR; TCRdb's copy has only in-frame clones and leaves some out. The data show roughly 11,000 clones, with approximately 71% seen just once and approximately 35% held by the top ten. The CDR3 is 17 amino acids. Germline lookup yields CDR1 LNHDA and CDR2 SQIVND (reference sequence). The germline V and J ends were trimmed by 3 bases and 4 bases, with 22 bases remaining between them. The receptor's source is an adult with rheumatoid arthritis. Sequencing used CD8+ T cells sorted from blood. The J gene is TRBJ2-7, the V gene TRBV19, with D perhaps TRBD1 (6 bases). The CDR3 spells CASSIGQGSFGAYEQYF. The CDR3 DNA reads TGTGCCAGTAGTATTGGCCAGGGGAGCTTCGGGGCTTACGAGCAGTACTTC. Full variable domain (outside the CDR3, taken from reference TRBV19 and TRBJ2-7): DGGITQSPKYLFRKEGQNVTLSCEQNLNHDAMYWYRQDPGQGLRLIYYSQIVNDFQKGDIAEGYSVSREKKESFPLTVTSAQKNPTAFYLCASSIGQGSFGAYEQYFGPGTRLTVT.